Listed below are T cell receptor beta chains from one sample, sequenced in a study of blood T cells in healthy people across ages. Each CDR3 protein is one row after TCRdb ran MiXCR on the 5' RACE reads. The sample consists of 550,000 to 800,000 distinct CDR3 sequences, 20% to 25% of them appearing once. The sample was blood. These receptors were obtained from a man aged 70 or older in good health. Each CDR3 is given with its conserved first and last residue. The D gene is left open where the match is weak. Not every row has a clone size; where given, it reads once, few, many or a size class.

TGTGCCAGCAGCGCCTTCGGGGCCACAATAGGGAATGAGCAGTTCTTC	CASSAFGATIGNEQFF	TRBV9	TRBJ2-1	NA	NA
TGCAGTGCTAGAGATTACACCAAGGTAGAGCAGTACTTC	CSARDYTKVEQYF	TRBV20-1	TRBJ2-7	few	NA
TGTGCCAGCAGCCAGTTGATAGAAGAGACCCAGTACTTC	CASSQLIEETQYF	TRBV14	TRBJ2-5	NA	NA
TGTGTCAGCTGGGACGGGGGGGAGACCCAGTACTTC	CVSWDGGETQYF	TRBV2	TRBJ2-5	NA	TRBD2
TGTGCCAGCAGTCGGGGCCCAGAGTCTGGGGCCAACGTCCTGACTTTC	CASSRGPESGANVLTF	TRBV5-6	TRBJ2-6	NA	NA
TGTGCCAGCAGCTCCTATCCGGGACTAGCGGAAGATACGCAGTATTTT	CASSSYPGLAEDTQYF	TRBV3-1	TRBJ2-3	few	TRBD2
TGTGCCACCAGCAGAGATCAGCAGGGGGACAGTTCTCGGACCCAGTACTTC	CATSRDQQGDSSRTQYF	TRBV15	TRBJ2-5	NA	TRBD1
TGCAGCGTTGGACGGGAACAGGGGGCAACTAATGAAAAACTGTTTTTT	CSVGREQGATNEKLFF	TRBV29-1	TRBJ1-4	few	TRBD1
TGTGCCAGCAGCCCCCGGGGACAGCTATACGGCTACACCTTC	CASSPRGQLYGYTF	TRBV7-2	TRBJ1-2	few	TRBD1
TGTGCCAGCAGAAATGACCCAGGGGCCCCTGAGGCTTTCTTT	CASRNDPGAPEAFF	TRBV5-6	TRBJ1-1	few	NA
TGTGCCAGCAGTTTCGACGCGGGAGTAAGCACAGATACGCAGTATTTT	CASSFDAGVSTDTQYF	TRBV28	TRBJ2-3	few	TRBD2
TGTGCCAGCAGCCCGGGGACTAGCGGGAGGAGCTCCTACAATGAGCAGTTCTTC	CASSPGTSGRSSYNEQFF	TRBV13	TRBJ2-1	NA	TRBD2
TGTGCCAGCACCGCGACAGGGACCTATCAGCCCCAGCATTTT	CASTATGTYQPQHF	TRBV6-6	TRBJ1-5	NA	TRBD1
TGCGCCAGCAGCTGGACAGGGGGAGGAACAGATACGCAGTATTTT	CASSWTGGGTDTQYF	TRBV5-1	TRBJ2-3	many	TRBD1
TGCGCCAGCAGCGGGACAGGGGGAGTAGAAAAACTGTTTTTT	CASSGTGGVEKLFF	TRBV5-1	TRBJ1-4	NA	TRBD1
TGTGCCAGCAGTAGAGGACAGAGGGCGGTGAATGAGCAGTTCTTC	CASSRGQRAVNEQFF	TRBV28	TRBJ2-1	few	NA
TGTGCCAGCAGCTTAAGCAGCGCAGATACGCAGTATTTT	CASSLSSADTQYF	TRBV7-9	TRBJ2-3	few	NA
TGCAGTGCAGTACTAGCGGGGAAAAGGTTAACCTACAATGAGCAGTTCTTC	CSAVLAGKRLTYNEQFF	TRBV20-1	TRBJ2-1	NA	TRBD2
TGCAGTGCTAGAGCGGGACTAGCGGTCAATGAGCAGTTCTTC	CSARAGLAVNEQFF	TRBV20-1	TRBJ2-1	NA	TRBD2
TGTGCCAGCAGCCAGGAGTTACTAGCGGGAGCGAACATTCAGTACTTC	CASSQELLAGANIQYF	TRBV3-1	TRBJ2-4	few	TRBD2
TGTGCCAGCAGCGTTGGACAGGGGACCACCGGGGAGCTGTTTTTT	CASSVGQGTTGELFF	TRBV9	TRBJ2-2	few	TRBD1
TGTGCCAGCACCGAGCCACAGCTTGCAACTAATGAAAAACTGTTTTTT	CASTEPQLATNEKLFF	TRBV28	TRBJ1-4	NA	NA
TGCGCCAGCAGCCAAGACGCGGGAGGAGGTGCAGATACGCAGTATTTT	CASSQDAGGGADTQYF	TRBV4-1	TRBJ2-3	few	TRBD2
TGTGCCAGCAGCCCCCAGGGGGCGAGCGAGCAGTACTTC	CASSPQGASEQYF	TRBV6-6	TRBJ2-7	NA	TRBD1
TGTGCCAGCAGTTTAGAGTTGCAGGGTGGCTATGGCTACACCTTC	CASSLELQGGYGYTF	TRBV12-3/TRBV12-4	TRBJ1-2	NA	NA
TGTGCCAGCAGTAGTCGCTACGGGGAGTTCTTC	CASSSRYGEFF	TRBV12-3/TRBV12-4	TRBJ2-5	NA	NA
TGTGCCAGCAGCTTAGGCTCGACCCGGCTAACCCAAGAGACCCAGTACTTC	CASSLGSTRLTQETQYF	TRBV13	TRBJ2-5	few	NA
TGTGCCAGCTCACGGGCAGGGATGAACACTGAAGCTTTCTTT	CASSRAGMNTEAFF	TRBV18	TRBJ1-1	few	NA
TGTGCCAGCAGCTTTAGCGATCGAGAGACCCAGTACTTC	CASSFSDRETQYF	TRBV11-2	TRBJ2-5	many	NA
TGTGCCAGCAGCTTAGGGGGACTAGCGGGAGCCGTTGAGACCCAGTACTTC	CASSLGGLAGAVETQYF	TRBV7-8	TRBJ2-5	few	TRBD2
TGTGCCAGCAGTTACCCCCTGGGACAAGAGACCCAGTACTTC	CASSYPLGQETQYF	TRBV6-6	TRBJ2-5	NA	NA
TGTGCCAGCAGTTCCCCCCGGGGGACTAGCGGGAGATTCAGGGAGCAGTACTTC	CASSSPRGTSGRFREQYF	TRBV6-2/TRBV6-3	TRBJ2-7	NA	TRBD2
TGTGCCAGCAGCTCTTTGGCCGGGGCCAACGTCCTGACTTTC	CASSSLAGANVLTF	TRBV7-3	TRBJ2-6	NA	NA
TGTGCCAGCAGTTGGGAGGGCGAGGGCAATGAGCAGTTCTTC	CASSWEGEGNEQFF	TRBV6-6	TRBJ2-1	few	TRBD2
TGCGCCAGCAGCCTGGACGGGACAGCGAACACTGAAGCTTTCTTT	CASSLDGTANTEAFF	TRBV5-1	TRBJ1-1	few	TRBD1
TGCAGTGCCCGTTTTGAAGAGCAGTACTTC	CSARFEEQYF	TRBV20-1	TRBJ2-7	NA	NA
TGCGCCAGCAGCCAAGGGCAGCGGGCCTCCTACAATGAGCAGTTCTTC	CASSQGQRASYNEQFF	TRBV4-1	TRBJ2-1	NA	NA
TGTGCCAGCAGTTACTCCGGGATAGTGGCCCAAGAGACCCAGTACTTC	CASSYSGIVAQETQYF	TRBV6-5	TRBJ2-5	NA	NA
TGTGCCAGCAGCTTACGTGGGACAGCAATCTACGAGCAGTACTTC	CASSLRGTAIYEQYF	TRBV7-2	TRBJ2-7	NA	TRBD1
TGTGCCATCAACGAAGTGTCGGGAGACACCGGGGAGCTGTTTTTT	CAINEVSGDTGELFF	TRBV25-1	TRBJ2-2	NA	NA
TGTGCCAGCAGTTTTTTCGATAGCGGGAGGATGCTGTACTTC	CASSFFDSGRMLYF	TRBV28	TRBJ2-5	few	TRBD2